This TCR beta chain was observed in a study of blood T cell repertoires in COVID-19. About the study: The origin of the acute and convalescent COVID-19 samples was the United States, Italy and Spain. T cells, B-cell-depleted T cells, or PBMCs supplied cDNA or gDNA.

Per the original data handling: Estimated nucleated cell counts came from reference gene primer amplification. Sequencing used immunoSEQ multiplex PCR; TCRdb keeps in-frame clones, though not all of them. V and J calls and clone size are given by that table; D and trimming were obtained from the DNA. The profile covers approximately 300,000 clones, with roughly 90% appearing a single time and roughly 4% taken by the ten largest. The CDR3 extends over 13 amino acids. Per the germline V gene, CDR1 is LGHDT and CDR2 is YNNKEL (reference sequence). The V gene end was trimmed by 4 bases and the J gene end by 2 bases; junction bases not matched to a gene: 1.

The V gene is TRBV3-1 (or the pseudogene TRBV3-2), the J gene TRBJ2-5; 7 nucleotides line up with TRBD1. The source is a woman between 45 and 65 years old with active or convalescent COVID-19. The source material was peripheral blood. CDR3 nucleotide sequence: TGTGCCAGCAGCCCCAGGGGGCAAGAGACCCAGTACTTC. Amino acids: CASSPRGQETQYF.